What follows are 30 T cell receptor beta chains derived from one specimen sequenced in a study of shared clonotypes between healthy human individuals. Profiling relied on immunoSEQ multiplex PCR, and the TCRdb table lists in-frame clones only, not all of them. The sample yields some 700,000 clones, about nine tenths seen once. Sequencing was carried out using memory CD8+ T cells from PBMCs. Subset given: CD45RO+ cells pooled with CCR7-negative TemRA cells. The receptors shown here come from a man between 18 and 35 years old in good health. Some clones in this sample may be carry-over from other donors' samples.

The chain uses TRBV29-1 and TRBJ1-5, with TRBD1 as a possible D gene (6 bases). Germline values: CDR1 SQVTM, CDR2 ANQGSEA. There are 13 residues in the CDR3. With 6 bases removed from V and 6 bases from J, the gap between germline ends came to 15 bases. The CDR3 reads CSVLGGEGQPQHF. DNA for the CDR3: TGCAGCGTGTTGGGGGGCGAAGGTCAGCCCCAGCATTTT.

The rearrangement links TRBV11-2 to TRBJ2-7, with TRBD2 identical over 13 bases. CDR3 length equals 16 residues. The germline V gene encodes CDR1 SGHAT and CDR2 FQNNGV. V shed 5 bases and J 13 bases; nucleotides not matched to a gene: 17. DNA for the CDR3: TGTGCCAGCAGCCATCTTATATTCGGACTAGCGGGAGTTAAATACTTC. Translated, it gives CASSHLIFGLAGVKYF. The entire variable domain, with the rest obtained from reference TRBV11-2 and TRBJ2-7, is as follows: EAGVAQSPRYKIIEKRQSVAFWCNPISGHATLYWYQQILGQGPKLLIQFQNNGVVDDSQLPKDRFSAERLKGVDSTLKIQPAKLEDSAVYLCASSHLIFGLAGVKYFGPGTRLTVT.

This chain connects TRBV27 to TRBJ2-5; no clear D. The CDR3 is 14 amino acids. Germline V gene data show CDR1 as MNHEY and CDR2 as SMNVEV (reference sequence). V was shortened by 8 bases and J by 5 bases, with 18 bases between the two germline ends. CDR3 DNA: TGTGCCAGCCGACCCCGGGTTGACGGGGAGACCCAGTACTTC. Translation gives CASRPRVDGETQYF.

This sequence joins TRBV28 and TRBJ2-1; TRBD2 matches at 8 bases. In germline, CDR1 is MDHEN, CDR2 SYDVKM. The junction had 3 bases not matched to a gene; V was cut back by 4 bases and J by 4 bases. CDR3 length equals 14 residues. The CDR3 sequence: CASSWGTRYNEQFF. The CDR3 DNA reads TGTGCCAGCAGTTGGGGGACTAGATACAATGAGCAGTTCTTC.

This chain links TRBV19 with TRBJ1-4, with D uncertain. V was pared by 1 base and J by 0 bases, with 6 bases between. The CDR3 has 15 amino acids. CDR1 and CDR2 (germline): LNHDA, SQIVND (reference sequence). The CDR3 DNA sequence: TGTGCCAGTAGTATAGGAACGACAACTAATGAAAAACTGTTTTTT. Its protein product is CASSIGTTTNEKLFF.

The chain carries TRBV19 and TRBJ2-6, with D perhaps matching TRBD2 (5 bases). This CDR3 has 15 amino acids. Germline V gives CDR1 LNHDA, CDR2 SQIVND (reference sequence). Trimming took off 3 bases at V and 0 bases at J, with 6 bases between the two ends. CDR3 sequence: CASSMGSSGANVLTF. In DNA form, the CDR3 reads TGTGCCAGTAGTATGGGGAGCTCTGGGGCCAACGTCCTGACTTTC.

The chain uses TRBV2 and TRBJ2-3, with a tentative D call TRBD2 (6 bases). The V end was cut by 5 bases, the J end by 0 bases, with 9 bases between. Germline values: CDR1 SNHLY, CDR2 FYNNEI. The CDR3 is 14 amino acids. Written as DNA, the CDR3 is TGTGCCAGCAGTCCCGGGACTAGCACAGATACGCAGTATTTT. This encodes CASSPGTSTDTQYF.

The chain recombines TRBV28 with TRBJ1-2; no reliable D call. CDR3 length: 13 residues. Germline V CDR1 and CDR2: MDHEN, SYDVKM. V lost 6 bases and J 2 bases, leaving 10 bases between the germline ends. CDR3 sequence reads: CASSQTLNYGYTF. CDR3 nucleotides: TGTGCCAGCAGCCAGACCTTAAACTATGGCTACACCTTC.

The CDR3 sequence: CASSSVSETAFF. DNA of the CDR3: TGTGCCAGCAGTAGTGTCTCGGAGACAGCTTTCTTT. The gene calls are TRBV28 and TRBJ1-1, with D hard to call. Germline lookup yields CDR1 MDHEN and CDR2 SYDVKM. The length of the CDR3 is 12 residues. Trimming shortened V by 5 bases and J by 10 bases, and 14 bases separated the two germline ends.

The V gene is TRBV19, the J gene TRBJ2-7; D not resolved. The CDR3 contains 14 residues. Per the germline V gene, CDR1 is LNHDA and CDR2 is SQIVND (reference sequence). Trimming cost V 5 bases and J 5 bases, with 16 bases left between them. CDR3 bases: TGTGCCAGTAGTCCCACCCATCGCGAGGACGAGCAGTACTTC. It specifies CASSPTHREDEQYF.

V gene TRBV28 combines with J gene TRBJ2-7; 9 nucleotides line up with TRBD1. The CDR3 contains 18 residues. V lost 0 bases, J lost 3 bases, and 12 bases stayed unmatched. CDR1 and CDR2 from the germline V gene are MDHEN and SYDVKM. CDR3 loop: CASSLWGQGRTWIYEQYF. The CDR3 DNA follows: TGTGCCAGCAGTTTATGGGGACAGGGAAGGACCTGGATCTACGAGCAGTACTTC.

This clone has more than one count but fewer than ten. This sequence joins TRBV6-4 and TRBJ2-7; 8 bases line up with TRBD1. Germline V gives CDR1 MRHNA, CDR2 SNTAGT. The CDR3 has 15 residues. With 3 bases clipped from V and 0 bases from J, the junction kept 4 bases outside the gene matches. The CDR3 spells CASSEQGGSSYEQYF. The DNA for the CDR3 is TGTGCCAGCAGTGAACAGGGGGGAAGCTCCTACGAGCAGTACTTC.

This chain joins TRBV5-1 and TRBJ2-7; 9 bases align to TRBD2. This CDR3 region has 16 residues. Germline V lookup: CDR1 SGHRS, CDR2 YFSETQ. The V segment lost 1 base and the J segment 0 bases; nucleotides outside the gene matches: 5. The CDR3 region is CASSLRLAELSYEQYF. The CDR3 DNA reads TGCGCCAGCAGCTTGAGACTAGCGGAACTCTCCTACGAGCAGTACTTC.

The J gene is TRBJ2-3, the V gene TRBV5-1; 9 positions match TRBD2. Germline-derived CDR1 and CDR2 are SGHRS and YFSETQ. The CDR3 has 18 residues. V shed 1 base, J shed 4 bases, and the junction held 13 bases outside the gene matches. CDR3 nucleotide sequence: TGCGCCAGCAGCTTGTACCCCCTGCGGGAGGGCCCACCAGATACGCAGTATTTT. The encoded protein is CASSLYPLREGPPDTQYF.

This rearrangement joins TRBV29-1 to TRBJ2-5; 8 bases align to TRBD2. The CDR3 has 9 amino acids. Germline assignment: CDR1 SQVTM and CDR2 ANQGSEA. V shed 2 bases, J shed 13 bases, and the junction held 0 bases outside the gene matches. CDR3 sequence: CSVEREGYF. CDR3 nucleotides: TGCAGCGTTGAACGGGAGGGGTACTTC. The full variable domain, rest sourced from reference TRBV29-1 and TRBJ2-5, is SAVISQKPSRDICQRGTSLTIQCQVDSQVTMMFWYRQQPGQSLTLIATANQGSEATYESGFVIDKFPISRPNLTFSTLTVSNMSPEDSSIYLCSVEREGYFGPGTRLLVL.

This clone was recorded only once. The chain links TRBV30 to TRBJ2-3; weak D call: TRBD2 (6 bases). There are 19 residues in the CDR3. The V end was cut by 1 base, the J end by 3 bases, with 26 bases between. CDR1 and CDR2 (germline): GTSNPN, SVGIG (reference sequence). The CDR3: CAWSGVGSQYRRITDTQYF. The CDR3 coding sequence is TGTGCCTGGAGTGGGGTCGGGAGCCAATATAGGAGGATAACAGATACGCAGTATTTT.

The V and J genes are TRBV7-9 and TRBJ2-7, with D uncertain. With 1 base removed from V and 1 base from J, the gap between germline ends came to 11 bases. The germline gives CDR1 SEHNR, CDR2 FQNEAQ (reference sequence). The CDR3 spans 15 residues. CDR3 loop: CASSLVGTNSYEQYF. For the CDR3, the DNA is TGTGCCAGCAGCTTAGTAGGCACAAATTCCTACGAGCAGTACTTC.

V and J are TRBV7-7 and TRBJ2-5, with 9 positions matching TRBD1. The junction had 3 bases not matched to a gene; V was cut back by 4 bases and J by 3 bases. The germline V gene has CDR1 SSHAT and CDR2 FNYEAQ (reference sequence). The CDR3 is 14 residues long. The CDR3 here is CASSSRQGEETQYF. CDR3 bases: TGTGCCAGCAGCTCGAGACAGGGGGAAGAGACCCAGTACTTC.

This clone was picked up one time. V usage is TRBV19 and J usage is TRBJ2-7; D gene ambiguous. The CDR3 contains 15 residues. The ends were cut back, 5 bases at V and 5 bases at J, with 19 bases in the middle. CDR1 and CDR2 from the germline V gene are LNHDA and SQIVND (reference sequence). The CDR3 DNA is TGTGCCAGTAGTTCCTTAGGGCAGGACCGAGACGAGCAGTACTTC. Amino acids: CASSSLGQDRDEQYF. Complete variable domain (other parts from reference TRBV19 and TRBJ2-7): DGGITQSPKYLFRKEGQNVTLSCEQNLNHDAMYWYRQDPGQGLRLIYYSQIVNDFQKGDIAEGYSVSREKKESFPLTVTSAQKNPTAFYLCASSSLGQDRDEQYFGPGTRLTVT.

V gene TRBV4-3 combines with J gene TRBJ1-4, with 9 bases matching TRBD1. V was clipped by 1 base and J by 3 bases; unmatched bases: 9. CDR1 and CDR2 (germline): LGHNA, YSLEER. This CDR3 contains 18 residues. CDR3 bases: TGCGCCAGCAGCCAAGGAGGGGGACGGGACAGGGCTAATGAAAAACTGTTTTTT. Encoded protein: CASSQGGGRDRANEKLFF.

This chain uses TRBV10-3 with TRBJ2-3; 10 nucleotides line up with TRBD2. The CDR3 totals 18 residues. The germline gives CDR1 ENHRY, CDR2 SYGVKD. J lost 0 bases, V lost 2 bases, and 8 bases had no gene match. CDR3 DNA: TGTGCCATCAGTGAGAATAGCGGGAGGTTTTCTAGCACAGATACGCAGTATTTT. It encodes CAISENSGRFSSTDTQYF.

Points on this clone: Distinct nucleotide sequences in the sample also encode this CDR3. The V gene is TRBV9, the J gene TRBJ2-7; 10 nucleotides match TRBD2. The J segment lost 0 bases and the V segment lost 0 bases, leaving 3 bases of the junction unmatched. The CDR3 sequence is 16 residues long. Per germline, CDR1 SGDLS and CDR2 YYNGEE. CDR3: CASSVGPSGSSYEQYF. Written as DNA, the CDR3 is TGTGCCAGCAGCGTAGGTCCTAGCGGGAGCTCCTACGAGCAGTACTTC.

Points on this clone: This specimen includes other DNA sequences encoding the same CDR3. This sequence joins TRBV9 and TRBJ2-1; D remains ambiguous. V gave up 4 bases and J gave up 6 bases, with 8 bases separating them. This CDR3 spans 12 amino acids. CDR1 SGDLS and CDR2 YYNGEE come from the germline V gene. CDR3 sequence: CASSPGGNEQFF. The CDR3 DNA sequence: TGTGCCAGCAGCCCCGGTGGCAATGAGCAGTTCTTC.

With respect to this clone: Other nucleotide sequences in the sample specify the same CDR3. The chain employs TRBV27 and TRBJ2-7; TRBD2 matches 7 bases. Germline-derived CDR1 and CDR2 are MNHEY and SMNVEV (reference sequence). V lost 3 bases and J lost 7; bases outside the gene matches: 9. The CDR3 has 14 residues. The CDR3 is CASSLVGGPGEQYF. CDR3 nucleotides: TGTGCCAGCAGTTTGGTGGGAGGGCCGGGGGAGCAGTACTTC.

This chain joins TRBV30 and TRBJ1-1; no reliable D call. V shed 5 bases and J shed 7 bases, with 14 bases lying between them. This CDR3 has 12 residues. Germline assignment: CDR1 GTSNPN and CDR2 SVGIG (reference sequence). In DNA form, the CDR3 reads TGTGCCTGGGGGCTGGCAGGATTTGAAGCTTTCTTT. The encoded protein is CAWGLAGFEAFF.

The genes are TRBV28 and TRBJ1-1; D gene uncertain. Germline-derived CDR1 and CDR2 are MDHEN and SYDVKM. Trimming stripped 8 bases from V and 0 bases from J, with 7 bases between. The length of the CDR3 is 12 residues. The CDR3 sequence: CASRAVNTEAFF. In DNA, the CDR3 is TGTGCCAGCCGAGCAGTGAACACTGAAGCTTTCTTT. Filled out from reference TRBV28 and TRBJ1-1, the complete variable domain reads DVKVTQSSRYLVKRTGEKVFLECVQDMDHENMFWYRQDPGLGLRLIYFSYDVKMKEKGDIPEGYSVSREKKERFSLILESASTNQTSMYLCASRAVNTEAFFGQGTRLTVV.

This clone has a single count. For the CDR3, the DNA is TGTGCCACCAGACGAGGGACTAGCGGGGATTTCCCCTACGAGCAGTACTTC. Translation gives CATRRGTSGDFPYEQYF. The chain has TRBV7-8 and TRBJ2-7, with 13 bases identical to TRBD2. The CDR3 is 17 amino acids. V lost 10 bases and J lost 2; bases outside the gene matches: 14. CDR1 SGHVS and CDR2 FQNEAQ come from the germline V gene.

This chain joins TRBV5-1 and TRBJ2-5, with 12 bases matching TRBD2. V shed 7 bases and J 0 bases; nucleotides not matched to a gene: 7. Germline V CDR1 and CDR2: SGHRS, YFSETQ. The CDR3 has 16 amino acids. This CDR3 is CASYGLAGKYQETQYF. For the CDR3, the DNA is TGCGCCAGCTACGGACTAGCGGGAAAGTACCAAGAGACCCAGTACTTC.

The genes are TRBV7-3 and TRBJ1-1, with D possibly matching TRBD1 (6 bases). V shed 2 bases and J shed 6 bases, with 22 bases lying between them. The CDR3 has 17 residues. Germline values: CDR1 SGHTA, CDR2 FQGTGA. In nucleotides, the CDR3 is TGTGCCAGCAGCTTATCCCCCGGGATTAGACAGGCCCCTGAAGCTTTCTTT. Encoded protein: CASSLSPGIRQAPEAFF. The full variable domain, in which reference TRBV7-3 and TRBJ1-1 provide the parts outside the CDR3, is GAGVSQTPSNKVTEKGKYVELRCDPISGHTALYWYRQSLGQGPEFLIYFQGTGAADDSGLPNDRFFAVRPEGSVSTLKIQRTERGDSAVYLCASSLSPGIRQAPEAFFGQGTRLTVV.

The V and J genes are TRBV2 and TRBJ2-7, with 7 bases that match TRBD2. The length of the CDR3 is 15 residues. Trimming at V came to 4 bases and at J to 0 bases, leaving 6 bases not matched to a gene. Germline V gene sequence: CDR1 SNHLY, CDR2 FYNNEI. The CDR3 protein is CASSGGLVSSYEQYF. The CDR3, as DNA: TGTGCCAGCAGTGGAGGACTAGTGAGCTCCTACGAGCAGTACTTC.